These T cell receptor beta chains were read from a single sample in a study of identical twins. A single record per CDR3 protein comes from TCRdb applying MiXCR to the 5' RACE reads. The sample contains around 370,000 distinct CDR3 sequences, roughly 9% of which appear only once. The sequenced material came from naive T cells sorted from blood. The source of these receptors is a woman in her fifties or sixties in good health. CDR3s include the opening cysteine and the closing phenylalanine or tryptophan. Fields, in order: D gene, J gene, clone size, V gene, CDR3 DNA, CDR3 protein. The D gene is left open where the match is weak. The size entry is marked missing in some rows and otherwise reads once, few, many or a size class.

NA TRBJ1-3 few TRBV5-1 TGCGCCAGCAGGGAGTACTCTGGAAACACCATATATTTT CASREYSGNTIYF
NA TRBJ1-1 many TRBV29-1 TGCAGCACCGATTATGGCAGCCCCACTGAAGCTTTCTTT CSTDYGSPTEAFF
NA TRBJ2-7 NA TRBV5-1 TGCGCCAGCAGCTTGGGGCTAGATCACTACGAGCAGTACTTC CASSLGLDHYEQYF
NA TRBJ2-6 NA TRBV12-3/TRBV12-4 TGTGCCAGCAGGGGACCAGGGGATGGGGCCAACGTCCTGACTTTC CASRGPGDGANVLTF
NA TRBJ2-2 NA TRBV6-5 TGTGCCAGCACGCGGGGACTCGTCAGCACCGGGGAGCTATTTTTT CASTRGLVSTGELFF
TRBD2 TRBJ2-3 NA TRBV2 TGTGCCAGCAGTGGACGACTAGCGGGAGTTGGAGATACGCAGTATTTT CASSGRLAGVGDTQYF
TRBD1 TRBJ1-1 few TRBV9 TGTGCCAGTGGACAGGAAACGTACACTGAAGCTTTCTTT CASGQETYTEAFF
NA TRBJ2-7 NA TRBV10-1 TGCGCCAGCAGTTCTCGGGAGTACCGCGCCGAGCAGTACTTC CASSSREYRAEQYF
NA TRBJ1-1 NA TRBV14 TGTGCCAGCAGCCAATCGACGGGCAGCGCCCGCACCTTT CASSQSTGSARTF
NA TRBJ1-5 NA TRBV11-2 TGTGCCAGCAGCTTATGTTGTACGGAAAATCAGCCCCAGCATTTT CASSLCCTENQPQHF
NA TRBJ2-1 many TRBV20-1 TGCAGTGCTAGGAACAGGGGAGCGGGTAATGAGCAGTTCTTC CSARNRGAGNEQFF
TRBD1 TRBJ2-6 few TRBV11-2 TGTGCCAGCAGCCCAAGGACAGGACATCTCACCTCTGGGGCCAACGTCCTGACTTTC CASSPRTGHLTSGANVLTF
TRBD1 TRBJ1-4 NA TRBV20-1 TGCAGTGCCATTCCCCTAGACAGGGCGACTAATGAAAAACTGTTTTTT CSAIPLDRATNEKLFF